These T cell receptor beta chains were read from a single sample in a study of control samples from healthy donors and cancer patients. Method: immunoSEQ multiplex PCR; TCRdb's copy keeps in-frame clones and lacks some. Of over 85,000 clones in the sample, 85% to 95% were seen once. The material sequenced was blood. Receptors were obtained from a woman aged 25 to 39 in good health. Each CDR3 is given with its conserved first and last residue. The D gene is left open where the match is weak. Only part of the rows carry a size: once, few, many, or a class if the clone is expanded.

clone_size d_call j_call v_call cdr3_nt cdr3_aa
- - TRBJ1-1 TRBV6-1 TGTGCCAGCAGTGAAGACAGCATGAACACTGAAGCTTTCTTT CASSEDSMNTEAFF
- - TRBJ1-1 TRBV29-1 TGCAGCGTTGCCTGGACCGAGAACACTGAAGCTTTCTTT CSVAWTENTEAFF
- - TRBJ2-1 TRBV3-1/TRBV3-2 TGTGCCAGCAGGCCGGGCGTAGTAGAATCGGGTGAGCAGTTCTTC CASRPGVVESGEQFF
- - TRBJ1-5 TRBV19 TGTGCCAGTAGGTCGGGGACATACGGCAATCAGCCCCAGCATTTT CASRSGTYGNQPQHF
- - TRBJ2-7 TRBV7-2 TGTGCCAGCAGCTTACACTACGAGCAGTACTTC CASSLHYEQYF
- - TRBJ1-5 TRBV19 TGTGCCAGTAGTACTTCAGGGAATCAGCCCCAGCATTTT CASSTSGNQPQHF
- - TRBJ2-1 TRBV4-1 TGCGCCAGCAGAAAACTAGGCAGGATGGGGGGTGAGCAGTTCTTC CASRKLGRMGGEQFF
- - TRBJ1-1 TRBV18 TGTGCCAGCTCACCTTCAGGGAGCGGCACTGAAGCTTTCTTT CASSPSGSGTEAFF
- TRBD1 TRBJ2-1 TRBV19 TGTGCCAGTAGTAAACCGGACAGGTGGAGCTCGGGGTCCTACAATGAGCAGTTCTTC CASSKPDRWSSGSYNEQFF
- - TRBJ2-4 TRBV12-3/TRBV12-4 TGTGCCAGCACCCAGGTTCTCAAAAACATTCAGTACTTC CASTQVLKNIQYF
- TRBD1 TRBJ2-7 TRBV6-4 TGTGCCAGCAGCGACGGGACAGTGCTCTACGAGCAGTACTTC CASSDGTVLYEQYF
- - TRBJ1-1 TRBV19 TGTGCCAGTAGAACAGGGTTGGGGGGCACTGAAGCTTTCTTT CASRTGLGGTEAFF
- TRBD1 TRBJ1-2 TRBV12-3/TRBV12-4 TGTGCCAGCAGTTTAGAGGGGACAGGGGGCTACACCTTC CASSLEGTGGYTF
- - TRBJ1-6 TRBV4-1 TGCGCCAGCAGCCAAGGAGGGGATTCACCCCTCCACTTT CASSQGGDSPLHF
- TRBD2 TRBJ2-1 TRBV27 TGTGCCAGCAGTTTACTAGCGGGCTCCTACAATGAGCAGTTCTTC CASSLLAGSYNEQFF
once - TRBJ2-1 TRBV6-5 TGTGCCAGCAGTTACTCAGGCTTAAGCTCCTACAATGAGCAGTTCTTC CASSYSGLSSYNEQFF
- - TRBJ1-2 TRBV5-1 TGCGCCAGCAGCTTGGACAGTACTAACTATGGCTACACCTTC CASSLDSTNYGYTF
- TRBD2 TRBJ2-7 TRBV28 TGTGCCAGCAGTCCCTCGTCGGGGGGTGTCTACGAGCAGTACTTC CASSPSSGGVYEQYF
once TRBD2 TRBJ2-1 TRBV29-1 TGCAGCGCCGGGGGCGCTAGCGGGAGTGATGAGCAGTTCTTC CSAGGASGSDEQFF
- - TRBJ1-1 TRBV5-4 TGTGCCAGCAGCTTGGGCCCCGGGAGGGATTCGGGAAAACCTGAAGCTTTCTTT CASSLGPGRDSGKPEAFF
- - TRBJ1-6 TRBV6-2/TRBV6-3 TGTGCCAGCAGCCGGGACGGTGGTCACTCACCCCTCCACTTT CASSRDGGHSPLHF
- TRBD1 TRBJ2-3 TRBV7-6 TGTGCCAGCAGCTTGGATTTTGGGACAGGGGGCACAGATACGCAGTATTTT CASSLDFGTGGTDTQYF
- TRBD1 TRBJ1-2 TRBV3-1/TRBV3-2 TGTGCCAGCAGCAGCCTTGAGGGGGCTTATGGCTACACCTTC CASSSLEGAYGYTF